This T cell receptor beta chain was retrieved from a study of T cells in Graves' hyperthyroidism and ophthalmopathy. RNA transcripts were the template for amplifying TCR beta CDR3 regions. Researchers ran a first-round RT-PCR on the TCR CDR3 using the HTBI primer set. Via MiXCR, TCRdb re-called the multiplex PCR reads, giving one row per CDR3 protein. The table lists about 52,000 distinct CDR3 sequences, approximately 52% of them singletons. Patients with ophthalmopathy all had a Clinical Activity Score of at least 3, a NOSPECS grade of at least 4 and duration under 3 months. 10 ml of fresh peripheral blood supplied the PBMCs. A note on this clonotype: Its specificity is unknown. Being one base from a much bigger clone, this may be a read error.

The V end was cut by 3 bases, the J end by 6 bases, with 12 bases between. CDR3 size: 15 residues. Study-level findings and limits: Also found in blood were most expanded thyroid clonotypes above 0.001.

The chain carries TRBV12-3 or TRBV12-4 and TRBJ1-6; no firm D call. The specimen was blood. This receptor was identified in a woman between 50 and 59 years old with Graves' ophthalmopathy. The CDR3 here is CASSFRRGGNSPLHF. DNA of the CDR3: TGTGCCAGCAGTTTCCGTCGGGGTGGTAATTCACCCCTCCACTTT.